What follows describes a single TCR beta chain. No antigen is known for it. Prepared TCR beta cDNA libraries contained unique molecular identifiers. TCRdb independently ran MiXCR on the PCR reads; one entry per CDR3 protein. Among 750,000 to 900,000 distinct CDR3 sequences, 46% were seen once, and the ten largest hold just under 5%. The data belong to a study of post-analysis software for immune sequencing data. Regarding the study as a whole: The study found TRBV5-6, TRBV5-1 and TRBV20-1 among about 5 TRBV segments more frequent in patients than controls.

CDR1 MGHRA and CDR2 YSYEKL come from the germline V gene. This CDR3 comprises 13 residues. This rearrangement joins TRBV4-1 to TRBJ2-4; D is perhaps TRBD1 or TRBD2 (6 bases each). The J call may be faulty, since TRBJ2-7 better matches the DNA end. The sequencing sample was made of blood. The origin of this receptor is a girl aged 5 to 17 with multiple sclerosis. CDR3 in DNA: TGCGCCAGCAGCCCGGAGGGGGTGAACGAGCAGTACTTC. Its protein product is CASSPEGVNEQYF.